The 3 T cell receptor beta chains below all came from one sample that was sequenced in a study of blood T cells in healthy people across ages. Then a second PCR, running about 6 to 12 cycles, was carried out with a sample-barcoded 5' primer and a J-beta primer mix. Each CDR3 protein is one row after TCRdb ran MiXCR on the 5' RACE reads. The sample includes around 1.1 million distinct CDR3 sequences, around two fifths of them seen just once. The sample was blood. The receptors derive from a man between 18 and 29 years old in good health.

V is TRBV7-9 and J is TRBJ1-4, with D possibly matching TRBD1 (6 bases). The V gene's germline CDR1 is SEHNR and CDR2 FQNEAQ (reference sequence). CDR3 length: 14 residues. V was cut by 6 bases and J by 10 bases, with 18 bases left in between. In DNA form, the CDR3 reads TGTGCCAGCAGTTTCCGGGACACAGGCGTAAAACTGTTTTTT. The encoded protein is CASSFRDTGVKLFF.

In DNA form, the CDR3 reads TGTGCCAGCAGGGGACAGACCCCGAACTATGGCTACACCTTC. This sequence encodes CASRGQTPNYGYTF. This chain connects TRBV2 to TRBJ1-2, with 7 nucleotides matching TRBD1. The CDR3 consists of 14 residues. V lost 6 bases, J lost 2 bases, and 6 bases stayed unmatched. Germline loops: CDR1 SNHLY, CDR2 FYNNEI.

This clonotype was observed many times. The V and J genes are TRBV29-1 and TRBJ2-7, with D uncertain. CDR1 and CDR2 (germline): SQVTM, ANQGSEA. There are 13 residues in the CDR3. Trimming removed 4 bases from V and 0 bases from J, with 10 bases in between. As DNA, the CDR3 is TGCAGCGTTGTGTTCTCGAACTCCTACGAGCAGTACTTC. It specifies CSVVFSNSYEQYF.